This section outlines one T cell receptor (beta chain) sequence together with its context. These data originate in a study of blood T cell repertoires in COVID-19. This CDR3 comprises 14 residues. Germline V gene lookup returns CDR1 SGHTA and CDR2 FQGNSA. Trimming took off 2 bases at V and 10 bases at J, with 17 bases between the two ends. Original processing notes: Using reference gene primer amplification, nucleated cell counts were estimated. Produced via immunoSEQ multiplex PCR; TCRdb's table is partial and in-frame only. V, J and clone size derive from that table, while D and trimming were established from the DNA sequence. The top ten hold about 4.5% of the sample, which has fewer than 250,000 clones, around nine tenths seen once.

The specimen sequenced was peripheral blood. The chain is built from TRBV7-2 and TRBJ1-1; tentative D call: TRBD1 (5 bases). The receptor's source is a human donor in a cohort sampled during active COVID-19. CDR3: CASSLSSGRVGAFF. In nucleotides, the CDR3 is TGTGCCAGCAGCTTAAGTTCAGGGCGCGTAGGAGCTTTCTTT.